Presented here are 18 T cell receptor beta chains from one specimen sequenced in a study of PD-1 blockade in classical Hodgkin lymphoma. This table comes from immunoSEQ multiplex PCR, and its TCRdb copy is limited to in-frame clones, with some not included. The table includes about 110,000 clones, 80% to 90% detected once. No patient escaped relapse after autologous stem cell transplantation, and brentuximab vedotin exposure varied. The source material was peripheral blood mononuclear cells (PBMCs), sampled before the second cycle of nivolumab. These receptors were taken from a human donor with classical Hodgkin lymphoma.

The V and J genes are TRBV7-9 and TRBJ1-2; a possible D gene is TRBD1 (6 bases). From germline, CDR1 is SEHNR and CDR2 FQNEAQ (reference sequence). Deletions cut 4 bases from V and 4 bases from J, with 10 bases between. The CDR3 is made up of 13 amino acids. This CDR3 is CASSSRQAYGYTF. DNA for the CDR3: TGTGCCAGCAGCTCTCGACAGGCCTATGGCTACACCTTC.

The chain joins TRBV18 to TRBJ1-2; D is unclear. The germline gives CDR1 KGHSH, CDR2 LQKENI. There are 14 residues in the CDR3. Between the trimmed V and J ends, which lost 3 bases and 5 bases, there was a span of 13 bases. In DNA, the CDR3 is TGTGCCAGCTCACCGAGGTCGCCCTTATATGGCTACACCTTC. The encoded protein is CASSPRSPLYGYTF.

This rearrangement joins TRBV6-5 to TRBJ1-1, with D perhaps matching TRBD1 (6 bases). The CDR3 runs to 13 residues. In germline, CDR1 is MNHEY, CDR2 SVGAGI. Trimming cost V 2 bases and J 7 bases, with 11 bases left between them. For the CDR3, the DNA is TGTGCCAGCAGTTACCTACGGACAGTTGAAGCTTTCTTT. Translation: CASSYLRTVEAFF.

The chain recombines TRBV2 with TRBJ2-7; 11 nucleotides match TRBD2. Germline V gene sequence: CDR1 SNHLY, CDR2 FYNNEI. The CDR3 covers 14 residues. The J segment lost 7 bases and the V segment lost 6 bases, leaving 8 bases of the junction unmatched. CDR3 amino acids: CASSAGTSGLEQYF. CDR3 nucleotides: TGTGCCAGCAGCGCCGGGACTAGCGGTCTGGAGCAGTACTTC.

V and J are TRBV19 and TRBJ2-2; the D is unclear. Germline CDR1 LNHDA, CDR2 SQIVND (reference sequence). Trimming left V 3 bases short and J 7 bases short, with 15 bases between. This CDR3 has 15 amino acids. The CDR3 sequence is CASSIRPQEGGELFF. The CDR3 bases are TGTGCCAGTAGTATTAGGCCCCAGGAAGGCGGGGAGCTGTTTTTT.

The V call is TRBV5-1, the J call TRBJ1-1, with D tentatively TRBD1 (6 bases). V was trimmed by 0 bases and J by 1 base, leaving 10 bases between them. This CDR3 comprises 15 residues. The V gene's germline CDR1 is SGHRS and CDR2 YFSETQ. The CDR3 nucleotides are TGCGCCAGCAGCTTGGAGGGGGAAGGGAACACTGAAGCTTTCTTT. Protein: CASSLEGEGNTEAFF.

The chain recombines TRBV10-3 with TRBJ1-2; D may be TRBD1 (6 bases). CDR1 is ENHRY and CDR2 is SYGVKD in the germline V gene. This CDR3 region has 13 residues. Trimming left V 10 bases short and J 2 bases short, with 14 bases between. The CDR3 is CATSATGNYGYTF. The CDR3 DNA reads TGTGCCACCTCCGCGACAGGAAACTATGGCTACACCTTC.

V is TRBV18 and J is TRBJ2-1; D call uncertain. The CDR3 totals 17 residues. The V and J ends lost 1 base and 1 base respectively, with 14 bases between them. Per germline, CDR1 KGHSH and CDR2 LQKENI. The chain's CDR3 is CASSPQNTDASYNEQFF. For the CDR3, the DNA is TGTGCCAGCTCACCACAAAACACGGATGCGTCCTACAATGAGCAGTTCTTC.

This chain links TRBV7-9 with TRBJ1-1, with 8 bases matching TRBD1. Germline-derived CDR1 and CDR2 are SEHNR and FQNEAQ (reference sequence). This CDR3 is 17 amino acids long. The trim removed 2 bases at V and 0 bases at J, leaving 8 bases unmatched. CDR3 protein: CASSLNRGNTLNTEAFF. The CDR3 nucleotides are TGTGCCAGCAGCTTAAACAGGGGGAATACACTGAACACTGAAGCTTTCTTT.

The chain combines TRBV6-5 with TRBJ1-2, with TRBD1 identical over 7 bases. The ends lost 5 bases at V and 5 bases at J; junction bases unmatched: 11. Germline V gives CDR1 MNHEY, CDR2 SVGAGI. This CDR3 region has 15 residues. CDR3 residues: CASSGEGAVMYGYTF. DNA for the CDR3: TGTGCCAGCAGTGGCGAGGGGGCAGTAATGTATGGCTACACCTTC.

The J gene is TRBJ1-1, the V gene TRBV14; unclear D gene. Trimming cost V 6 bases and J 5 bases, with 16 bases left between them. Per germline, CDR1 SGHDN and CDR2 FVKESK. The CDR3 is 14 residues long. The CDR3 DNA follows: TGTGCCAGCAGTTCCGCAGGTCCGAGGACTGAAGCTTTCTTT. The encoded protein is CASSSAGPRTEAFF.

The J gene is TRBJ1-2, the V gene TRBV19, with D uncertain. V lost 3 bases to trimming and J lost 3 bases, with 5 bases between them. Germline CDR1 LNHDA, CDR2 SQIVND (reference sequence). The CDR3 is 12 amino acids. The CDR3 coding sequence is TGTGCCAGTAGTATTTATGACTATGGCTACACCTTC. This codes for CASSIYDYGYTF.

Concerning this clone: Its ends do not fully match the called genes, so a read error is possible. The chain uses TRBV7-7 and TRBJ2-3; weak D call: TRBD1 (6 bases). The CDR3 contains 13 residues. The germline V gene encodes CDR1 SSHAT and CDR2 FNYEAQ (reference sequence). The CDR3 spells CASSTNRADTQYF. In DNA, the CDR3 is TGTGCTAGCAGCACCAACAGGGCGGATACGCAGTATTTT.

The chain recombines TRBV19 with TRBJ2-5, with 14 positions matching TRBD2. CDR3 size: 18 residues. The J segment lost 5 bases and the V segment lost 4 bases, leaving 12 bases of the junction unmatched. The germline V gene has CDR1 LNHDA and CDR2 SQIVND (reference sequence). The CDR3 protein is CASSRGTSGRSVRETQYF. The CDR3 DNA reads as TGTGCCAGTAGTAGAGGGACTAGCGGGAGAAGCGTACGGGAGACCCAGTACTTC.

The chain couples TRBV7-2 to TRBJ1-1; D gene unclear. The CDR3 is 13 residues long. Per the germline V gene, CDR1 is SGHTA and CDR2 is FQGNSA. V lost 2 bases and J lost 0, with 4 bases in between. The CDR3 DNA reads TGTGCCAGCAGCTTATCCCTGAACACTGAAGCTTTCTTT. It is translated as CASSLSLNTEAFF.

This chain joins TRBV7-9 and TRBJ2-7; 9 bases match TRBD2. This CDR3 has 14 residues. The germline V gene encodes CDR1 SEHNR and CDR2 FQNEAQ (reference sequence). V shed 5 bases and J 5 bases; nucleotides not matched to a gene: 7. CDR3 sequence: CASSPVVAGDEQYF. The DNA for the CDR3 is TGTGCCAGCAGCCCGGTGGTAGCGGGAGACGAGCAGTACTTC. Looking up the rest from reference TRBV7-9 and TRBJ2-7 gives the full variable domain: DTGVSQNPRHKITKRGQNVTFRCDPISEHNRLYWYRQTLGQGPEFLTYFQNEAQLEKSRLLSDRFSAERPKGSFSTLEIQRTEQGDSAMYLCASSPVVAGDEQYFGPGTRLTVT.

V is TRBV14 and J is TRBJ1-2; TRBD1 is a possible D gene (6 bases). Germline V gene lookup returns CDR1 SGHDN and CDR2 FVKESK. The CDR3 runs 16 residues. V lost 4 bases, J lost 3 bases, and 18 bases lay in between. As DNA, the CDR3 is TGTGCCAGCAGCCGAGGACAGACAAAAAAAGACTATGGCTACACCTTC. It is translated as CASSRGQTKKDYGYTF.

The V and J genes are TRBV5-1 and TRBJ1-1; no clear D. Trimming took 5 bases from V and 3 from J, leaving 8 bases between them. CDR3 length: 12 residues. Germline V gene sequence: CDR1 SGHRS, CDR2 YFSETQ. Here the CDR3 reads CASSGSHTEAFF. The CDR3, as DNA: TGCGCCAGCAGTGGGAGTCACACTGAAGCTTTCTTT.